The rows below give T cell receptor beta chains drawn from one sample of a study of sequential checkpoint blockade in melanoma. Measured with immunoSEQ multiplex PCR; TCRdb has only the in-frame clones, and not every one. The sample includes a few thousand clones, approximately 19% of them seen just once. The sample here was tumor tissue (inferred from file names), taken from a patient given nivolumab and ipilimumab in sequence. The receptors were gathered from a human donor with melanoma. Each CDR3 is given with its conserved first and last residue. A D gene is named only where the DNA matches it firmly. Clone size is given for some rows only: seen once, a few or many times, or a class if the clone is expanded.

j_call: TRBJ1-1
v_call: TRBV29-1
clone_size: NA
d_call: NA
cdr3_aa: CSVESLARANTEAFF
cdr3_nt: TGCAGCGTTGAATCCCTGGCCAGAGCTAACACTGAAGCTTTCTTT

j_call: TRBJ2-3
v_call: TRBV11-3
clone_size: medium-sized
d_call: NA
cdr3_aa: CASSQVRQSSTDTQYF
cdr3_nt: TGTGCCAGCAGCCAAGTACGCCAGTCTAGCACAGATACGCAGTATTTT

j_call: TRBJ2-1
v_call: TRBV11-3
clone_size: many
d_call: TRBD2
cdr3_aa: CASSQTSGSGSEQFF
cdr3_nt: TGTGCCAGCAGCCAGACTAGCGGGAGTGGGAGTGAGCAGTTCTTC

j_call: TRBJ1-3
v_call: TRBV5-1
clone_size: few
d_call: NA
cdr3_aa: CASRPLPRDYSGNTIYF
cdr3_nt: TGCGCCAGCAGACCCCTACCCCGGGACTACTCTGGAAACACCATATATTTT

j_call: TRBJ1-2
v_call: TRBV27
clone_size: NA
d_call: NA
cdr3_aa: CASSLGRGVNYGYTF
cdr3_nt: TGTGCCAGCAGTTTAGGCAGGGGAGTTAACTATGGCTACACCTTC

j_call: TRBJ2-5
v_call: TRBV5-1
clone_size: few
d_call: TRBD1
cdr3_aa: CASSYPGQKETQYF
cdr3_nt: TGCGCCAGCAGCTACCCGGGACAGAAAGAGACCCAGTACTTC

j_call: TRBJ2-1
v_call: TRBV11-3
clone_size: NA
d_call: NA
cdr3_aa: CASSFNRLNNEQFF
cdr3_nt: TGTGCCAGCAGCTTTAATCGACTCAACAATGAGCAGTTCTTC

j_call: TRBJ2-2
v_call: TRBV11-3
clone_size: few
d_call: NA
cdr3_aa: CASSNAALVTGELFF
cdr3_nt: TGTGCCAGCAGCAACGCAGCCCTGGTCACCGGGGAGCTGTTTTTT

j_call: TRBJ1-1
v_call: TRBV30
clone_size: NA
d_call: NA
cdr3_aa: CALNQGRGTEAFF
cdr3_nt: TGTGCCTTAAATCAGGGTAGGGGCACTGAAGCTTTCTTT

j_call: TRBJ1-5
v_call: TRBV6-8
clone_size: medium-sized
d_call: NA
cdr3_aa: CASSSQNQPQHF
cdr3_nt: TGTGCCAGCAGTTCCCAGAATCAGCCCCAGCATTTT

j_call: TRBJ2-7
v_call: TRBV6-8
clone_size: NA
d_call: NA
cdr3_aa: CASKPGISYEQYF
cdr3_nt: TGTGCCAGCAAGCCCGGCATCTCCTACGAGCAGTACTTC

j_call: TRBJ2-1
v_call: TRBV6-8
clone_size: few
d_call: TRBD1
cdr3_aa: CASSRGQGRNEQFF
cdr3_nt: TGTGCCAGCAGTAGGGGACAGGGGAGGAATGAGCAGTTCTTC

j_call: TRBJ1-2
v_call: TRBV28
clone_size: medium-sized
d_call: TRBD1
cdr3_aa: CASRSLQGAQGFGYTF
cdr3_nt: TGTGCCAGCAGATCACTACAGGGGGCGCAGGGGTTTGGCTACACCTTC

j_call: TRBJ1-1
v_call: TRBV11-3
clone_size: many
d_call: NA
cdr3_aa: CASSLTLEGTEAFF
cdr3_nt: TGTGCCAGCAGCTTAACGCTCGAGGGCACTGAAGCTTTCTTT

j_call: TRBJ2-7
v_call: TRBV6-8
clone_size: few
d_call: TRBD1
cdr3_aa: CASSSAGTGNYEQYF
cdr3_nt: TGTGCCAGCAGTTCTGCCGGGACAGGGAACTACGAGCAGTACTTC

j_call: TRBJ2-1
v_call: TRBV29-1
clone_size: once
d_call: NA
cdr3_aa: CSVEDHSRYHLKNPSSYNEQFF
cdr3_nt: TGCAGCGTTGAAGATCATTCTAGGTATCATCTCAAAAACCCGAGCTCCTACAATGAGCAGTTCTTC

j_call: TRBJ2-7
v_call: TRBV9
clone_size: NA
d_call: NA
cdr3_aa: CASSVGGDSGGRSEQYF
cdr3_nt: TGTGCCAGCAGCGTAGGTGGGGACTCAGGGGGACGAAGCGAGCAGTACTTC

j_call: TRBJ1-2
v_call: TRBV11-3
clone_size: NA
d_call: TRBD1
cdr3_aa: CASSPGTGSYGYTF
cdr3_nt: TGTGCCAGCAGCCCGGGGACAGGGTCCTATGGCTACACCTTC

j_call: TRBJ2-7
v_call: TRBV6-8
clone_size: medium-sized
d_call: TRBD1
cdr3_aa: CASSARQGPYEQYF
cdr3_nt: TGTGCCAGCAGTGCAAGACAGGGGCCCTACGAGCAGTACTTC

j_call: TRBJ2-1
v_call: TRBV4-1
clone_size: NA
d_call: NA
cdr3_aa: CASSQEFRVLSSYNEQFF
cdr3_nt: TGCGCCAGCAGCCAAGAGTTTCGGGTCTTAAGCTCCTACAATGAGCAGTTCTTC